The sequence of this T cell receptor beta chain was determined in a study of shared clonotypes between healthy human individuals. Those who donated were healthy HIV-negative adults, with no recent acute infections or vaccinations reported. The CDR3 is made up of 13 amino acids. Germline V gene data show CDR1 as GTSNPN and CDR2 as SVGIG (reference sequence). Between the trimmed V and J ends, which lost 0 bases and 0 bases, there was a span of 5 bases. The authors split each subset's genomic DNA evenly across several immunoSEQ plates. Clones were read by immunoSEQ multiplex PCR, and TCRdb kept only the in-frame ones, dropping some. The top ten clones hold about 12% of a sample with 470,000 or so clones, about 84% of them seen once.

The sequenced material came from PBMCs. The chain joins TRBV30 to TRBJ1-1; D is uncertain. This TCR was sampled from a woman aged 40 to 55 in good health. Some clones in this sample may be carry-over from other donors' samples. The chain's CDR3 is CAWSVSMNTEAFF. The CDR3 coding sequence is TGTGCCTGGAGTGTCAGTATGAACACTGAAGCTTTCTTT.